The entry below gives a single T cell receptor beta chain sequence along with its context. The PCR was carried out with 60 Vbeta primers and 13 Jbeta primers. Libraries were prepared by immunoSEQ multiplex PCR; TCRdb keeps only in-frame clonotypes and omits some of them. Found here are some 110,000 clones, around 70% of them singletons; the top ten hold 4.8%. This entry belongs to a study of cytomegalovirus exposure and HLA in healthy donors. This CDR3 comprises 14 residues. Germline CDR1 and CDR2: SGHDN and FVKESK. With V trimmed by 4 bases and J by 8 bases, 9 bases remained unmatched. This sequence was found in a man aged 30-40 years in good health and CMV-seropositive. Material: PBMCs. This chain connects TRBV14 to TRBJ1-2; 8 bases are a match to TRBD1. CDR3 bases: TGTGCCAGCAGCCGAGACAGGGGCCATGACGGCTACACCTTC. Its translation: CASSRDRGHDGYTF.